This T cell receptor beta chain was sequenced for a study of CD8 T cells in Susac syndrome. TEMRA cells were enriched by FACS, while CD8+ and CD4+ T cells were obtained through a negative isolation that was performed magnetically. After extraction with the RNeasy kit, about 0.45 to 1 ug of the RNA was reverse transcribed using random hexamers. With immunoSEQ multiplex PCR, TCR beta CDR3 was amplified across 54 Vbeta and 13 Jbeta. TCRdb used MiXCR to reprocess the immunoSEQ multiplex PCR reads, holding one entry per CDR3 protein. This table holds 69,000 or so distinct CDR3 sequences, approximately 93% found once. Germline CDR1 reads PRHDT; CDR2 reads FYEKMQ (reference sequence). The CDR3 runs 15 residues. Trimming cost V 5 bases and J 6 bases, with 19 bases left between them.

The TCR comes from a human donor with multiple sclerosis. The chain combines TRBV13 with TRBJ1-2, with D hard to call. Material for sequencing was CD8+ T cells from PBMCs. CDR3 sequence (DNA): TGTGCCAGCAGCCCCGACAATGCCGGGAATGATGGCTACACCTTC. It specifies CASSPDNAGNDGYTF.